This T cell receptor beta chain is drawn from a study of T cells after yellow fever vaccination. Study information: When fractions had low cell numbers, they were prepared with SMART-Seq v4 Ultra Low Input.

Remarks on this clonotype: Its antigen is not known.

As TCR cDNA was made by 5'RACE template switching, a universal primer site and UMIs were added. TCRdb reprocessed the 5' RACE reads with MiXCR, giving one entry per CDR3 protein. Of about 400,000 distinct CDR3 sequences in the sample, 6.2% are singletons; the top ten hold over 12%. Trimming cost V 2 bases and J 6 bases, with 13 bases left between them. Per the germline V gene, CDR1 is SGDLS and CDR2 is YYNGEE. The CDR3 has 14 residues. Whole-study findings and limits: FACS-sorted repertoires might harbor abundant contaminating clonotypes from the bulk population. The appearance of a small share of clonotypes in both CD4 and CD8 compartments was observed.

The rearrangement links TRBV9 to TRBJ2-3; unclear D gene. This sequence originates from a man younger than 40 who received the YFV17D yellow fever vaccine. The specimen comprised PBMCs, sampled 5 days after the yellow fever booster vaccination. This CDR3 reads CASSVTGLRDTQYF. The CDR3 nucleotides are TGTGCCAGCAGCGTGACCGGGCTTCGCGATACGCAGTATTTT. Combining the CDR3 with reference TRBV9 and TRBJ2-3 gives the whole variable domain DSGVTQTPKHLITATGQRVTLRCSPRSGDLSVYWYQQSLDQGLQFLIQYYNGEERAKGNILERFSAQQFPDLHSELNLSSLELGDSALYFCASSVTGLRDTQYFGPGTRLTVL.